These 28 T cell receptor beta chains originate from one sample sequenced in a study of response to subunit inactivated influenza vaccine. From the RT-PCR reads, TCRdb called clonotypes with MiXCR, one entry per CDR3 protein. Seen here are about 650,000 distinct CDR3 sequences, less than 15% observed once, and the top ten hold 6.5% to 8%. Sequenced material: PBMCs from blood, taken roughly 15 days before vaccination. These receptor sequences come from a man aged 45-65 years who received an inactivated influenza vaccine.

J is TRBJ1-4 and V is TRBV20-1, with TRBD1 as a possible D gene (6 bases). Trimming stripped 6 bases from V and 3 bases from J, with 8 bases between. Looked up from germline, CDR1 is DFQATT and CDR2 is SNEGSKA (reference sequence). CDR3 length: 12 residues. In DNA, the CDR3 is TGCAGTGCCCGACAGGCTAATGAAAAACTGTTTTTT. Residues: CSARQANEKLFF.

This clonotype was detected a few times. The rearrangement joins TRBV20-1 to TRBJ2-1; D call uncertain. Trimming cost V 0 bases and J 3 bases, with 12 bases left between them. CDR3 length: 15 amino acids. CDR1 is DFQATT and CDR2 is SNEGSKA in the germline V gene (reference sequence). The CDR3 sequence: CSARDIVGIYNEQFF. The CDR3 DNA reads as TGCAGTGCTAGAGATATAGTGGGAATCTACAATGAGCAGTTCTTC.

This clonotype appeared many times. The CDR3 is CASSLGTQETQYF. In DNA form, the CDR3 reads TGTGCCAGCAGCTTAGGGACCCAAGAGACCCAGTACTTC. The chain employs TRBV7-2 and TRBJ2-5; unclear D gene. The germline V gene encodes CDR1 SGHTA and CDR2 FQGNSA. Trimming left V 1 base short and J 1 base short, with 4 bases between. CDR3 length: 13 amino acids. Filled out from reference TRBV7-2 and TRBJ2-5, the complete variable domain reads GAGVSQSPSNKVTEKGKDVELRCDPISGHTALYWYRQSLGQGLEFLIYFQGNSAPDKSGLPSDRFSAERTGGSVSTLTIQRTQQEDSAVYLCASSLGTQETQYFGPGTRLLVL.

The J gene is TRBJ2-2, the V gene TRBV4-1; D gene uncertain. Trimming shortened V by 3 bases and J by 0 bases, and 8 bases separated the two germline ends. This CDR3 comprises 15 residues. Per the germline V gene, CDR1 is MGHRA and CDR2 is YSYEKL. The CDR3 coding sequence is TGCGCCAGCAGCCAGGATAACGCGAACACCGGGGAGCTGTTTTTT. Its protein is CASSQDNANTGELFF.

This chain uses TRBV20-1 with TRBJ2-7; D uncertain. Trimming removed 5 bases from V and 2 bases from J, with 16 bases in between. The CDR3 sequence is 14 residues long. Germline values: CDR1 DFQATT, CDR2 SNEGSKA (reference sequence). The CDR3 loop reads CSAPPPGGAYEQYF. DNA of the CDR3: TGCAGTGCTCCTCCGCCTGGTGGAGCCTACGAGCAGTACTTC.

This clonotype was counted only a few times. The genes are TRBV6-2 or TRBV6-3 and TRBJ2-7, with D perhaps matching TRBD1 or TRBD2 (5 bases each). Germline CDR1 reads MNHEY; CDR2 reads SVGEGT. V gave up 6 bases and J gave up 0 bases, with 15 bases separating them. This CDR3 spans 15 amino acids. The CDR3 protein is CASSLTIGTSYEQYF. The CDR3 DNA reads as TGTGCCAGCAGCCTCACCATCGGGACCTCCTACGAGCAGTACTTC.

This clonotype was found a few times. V is TRBV5-5 and J is TRBJ2-7; 7 bases are a match to TRBD2. Germline loops: CDR1 SGHKS, CDR2 YYEKEE (reference sequence). The CDR3 is 15 amino acids. V was clipped by 1 base and J by 6 bases; unmatched bases: 10. CDR3 in amino acids: CASSLRGSLQSEQYF. The CDR3 nucleotides read TGTGCCAGCAGCTTGCGCGGGAGCTTACAATCCGAGCAGTACTTC.

The chain joins TRBV28 to TRBJ2-7; TRBD1 matches 12 bases. Germline V gene sequence: CDR1 MDHEN, CDR2 SYDVKM. This CDR3 region has 15 residues. Trimming removed 3 bases from V and 4 bases from J; junction bases left unmatched: 4. CDR3 bases: TGTGCCAGCAGTTTCGGGACAGGGGGCGTTTACGAGCAGTACTTC. Translated, it gives CASSFGTGGVYEQYF. Full variable domain (outside the CDR3, taken from reference TRBV28 and TRBJ2-7): DVKVTQSSRYLVKRTGEKVFLECVQDMDHENMFWYRQDPGLGLRLIYFSYDVKMKEKGDIPEGYSVSREKKERFSLILESASTNQTSMYLCASSFGTGGVYEQYFGPGTRLTVT.

This clonotype has only a few counts. This chain connects TRBV4-1 to TRBJ2-7, with D perhaps matching TRBD1 (5 bases). The CDR3 runs 15 residues. CDR1 is MGHRA, CDR2 YSYEKL, per germline. Trimming pared 1 base from V and 7 bases from J, leaving 17 bases between. The CDR3 is CASSQVYRPQGEQYF. CDR3 coding DNA: TGCGCCAGCAGCCAAGTCTACAGGCCTCAAGGAGAGCAGTACTTC.

The genes are TRBV7-2 and TRBJ2-7; D is tentatively TRBD1 or TRBD2 (5 bases each). Trimming pared 4 bases from V and 3 bases from J, leaving 13 bases between. The CDR3 covers 14 residues. Germline CDR1 reads SGHTA; CDR2 reads FQGNSA. The CDR3 DNA follows: TGTGCCAGCAGCTCCCGGGACGGGTTCTACGAGCAGTACTTC. Translating it yields CASSSRDGFYEQYF.

The chain recombines TRBV4-2 with TRBJ2-7; no reliable D call. The CDR3 length is 13 residues. Germline CDR1 and CDR2: LGHNA and YNFKEQ. The germline V and J ends were trimmed by 1 base and 9 bases, with 13 bases remaining between them. The CDR3 protein is CASSQGSGRVQYF. The CDR3 nucleotides read TGTGCCAGCAGCCAAGGGTCAGGACGCGTGCAGTACTTC.

The V gene is TRBV12-3 or TRBV12-4, the J gene TRBJ2-2; 11 positions agree with TRBD2. The V and J ends lost 4 bases and 4 bases, in that order; junction bases with no gene match: 8. The CDR3 has 17 residues. The CDR3 loop is CASSSPGLAVATGELFF. The CDR3 nucleotides are TGTGCCAGCAGTTCCCCGGGACTAGCGGTAGCCACCGGGGAGCTGTTTTTT.

Comments on this clonotype: Mismatch with germline at one junction end may stem from a read error. This sequence joins TRBV25-1 and TRBJ2-5; D is unresolved. The CDR3 loop spans 14 amino acids. In germline, CDR1 is MGHDK, CDR2 SYGVNS. Here the CDR3 DNA reads TGTGCCATCAGTGAATTATCCGATCAAGAGACCCAGTACTTC. It specifies CAISELSDQETQYF.

This chain connects TRBV6-1 to TRBJ1-1; 7 positions agree with TRBD1. The ends lost 5 bases at V and 1 base at J; junction bases unmatched: 7. The germline CDR1 and CDR2 sequences are MNHNS and SASEGT. The CDR3 loop spans 15 amino acids. CDR3 in DNA: TGTGCCAGCAGTCCCCGACAGGGACCGAACACTGAAGCTTTCTTT. Its translation: CASSPRQGPNTEAFF.

This clonotype was recorded a few times. The chain employs TRBV19 and TRBJ2-7, with 9 nucleotides matching TRBD2. The CDR3 length is 16 residues. V lost 3 bases, J lost 0 bases, and 6 bases stayed unmatched. CDR1 LNHDA and CDR2 SQIVND come from the germline V gene (reference sequence). CDR3 DNA sequence: TGTGCCAGTAGTATCGATCAACTAGCGGGCTCCTACGAGCAGTACTTC. Translating gives CASSIDQLAGSYEQYF.

The sample holds many counts of this clonotype. The V gene is TRBV5-6, the J gene TRBJ2-5; weak D call: TRBD2 (6 bases). The CDR3 length is 17 residues. CDR1 SGHDT and CDR2 YYEEEE come from the germline V gene. V gave up 0 bases and J gave up 0 bases, with 15 bases separating them. DNA for the CDR3: TGTGCCAGCAGCTTGGTCGGCAGTAGCGGCTACCAAGAGACCCAGTACTTC. Its translation is CASSLVGSSGYQETQYF.

The CDR3 reads CASSLVDEGWETQYF. The CDR3 DNA is TGTGCCAGCAGCTTGGTTGACGAGGGTTGGGAGACCCAGTACTTC. The chain links TRBV5-6 to TRBJ2-5; maybe TRBD2 (5 bases). CDR1 is SGHDT, CDR2 YYEEEE, per germline. The ends were cut back, 0 bases at V and 5 bases at J, with 14 bases in the middle. The CDR3 has 15 amino acids.

This clonotype has at least ten counts. The chain carries TRBV28 and TRBJ1-1, with unresolved D. The CDR3 consists of 15 residues. The germline V gene encodes CDR1 MDHEN and CDR2 SYDVKM. V lost 3 bases to trimming and J lost 0 bases, with 11 bases between them. CDR3 sequence: CASSFTTRLNTEAFF. Here the CDR3 DNA reads TGTGCCAGCAGTTTCACAACTCGGTTGAACACTGAAGCTTTCTTT. The variable domain in full, with the rest retrieved from reference TRBV28 and TRBJ1-1, is DVKVTQSSRYLVKRTGEKVFLECVQDMDHENMFWYRQDPGLGLRLIYFSYDVKMKEKGDIPEGYSVSREKKERFSLILESASTNQTSMYLCASSFTTRLNTEAFFGQGTRLTVV.

This clonotype showed up just a few times. This chain uses TRBV7-9 with TRBJ1-1; D remains ambiguous. Trimming stripped 5 bases from V and 4 bases from J, with 17 bases between. CDR1 and CDR2 from the germline V gene are SEHNR and FQNEAQ (reference sequence). This CDR3 has 15 amino acids. The chain's CDR3 is CASSPGGLFTTEAFF. For the CDR3, the DNA is TGTGCCAGCAGCCCAGGCGGGTTATTCACCACTGAAGCTTTCTTT.

The chain employs TRBV18 and TRBJ2-7; the match to TRBD2 covers 9 bases. The CDR3 loop spans 16 amino acids. The germline V gene encodes CDR1 KGHSH and CDR2 LQKENI. Trimming at V came to 5 bases and at J to 4 bases, leaving 12 bases not matched to a gene. As DNA, the CDR3 is TGTGCCAGCTCAACCTTAGCTAGCGGGGAACTATACGAGCAGTACTTC. Translation: CASSTLASGELYEQYF.

This clonotype appeared many times. The gene calls are TRBV5-1 and TRBJ2-1, with D perhaps TRBD1 (6 bases). Germline CDR1 SGHRS, CDR2 YFSETQ. There are 14 residues in the CDR3. Between the trimmed V and J ends, which lost 4 bases and 7 bases, there was a span of 15 bases. CDR3 region: CASSPGHPGNEQFF. DNA of the CDR3: TGCGCCAGCAGCCCGGGACACCCGGGAAATGAGCAGTTCTTC.

This clonotype was seen a few times. The chain employs TRBV19 and TRBJ1-1, with 10 bases matching TRBD1. CDR3 length: 14 amino acids. Germline V CDR1 and CDR2: LNHDA, SQIVND (reference sequence). With 6 bases clipped from V and 5 bases from J, the junction kept 6 bases outside the gene matches. The CDR3 bases are TGTGCCAGTAGGTTGGACAGGGGGAAAACTGAAGCTTTCTTT. Translation: CASRLDRGKTEAFF. The whole variable domain, filled in from reference TRBV19 and TRBJ1-1, reads DGGITQSPKYLFRKEGQNVTLSCEQNLNHDAMYWYRQDPGQGLRLIYYSQIVNDFQKGDIAEGYSVSREKKESFPLTVTSAQKNPTAFYLCASRLDRGKTEAFFGQGTRLTVV.

This sequence joins TRBV2 and TRBJ2-3; 12 positions agree with TRBD2. The germline CDR1 and CDR2 sequences are SNHLY and FYNNEI. Trimming removed 6 bases from V and 6 bases from J; junction bases left unmatched: 7. The CDR3 loop spans 15 amino acids. CDR3 residues: CASRGTSGGWDTQYF. The CDR3 nucleotides read TGTGCCAGCAGGGGTACTAGCGGGGGGTGGGATACGCAGTATTTT.

This clonotype was seen a few times. The chain has TRBV6-5 and TRBJ1-3; D is unclear. This CDR3 has 16 residues. The germline V gene encodes CDR1 MNHEY and CDR2 SVGAGI. The germline V and J ends were trimmed by 0 bases and 0 bases, with 9 bases remaining between them. The CDR3 DNA reads TGTGCCAGCAGTTACTCGGCAGGACCCTCTGGAAACACCATATATTTT. Translation gives CASSYSAGPSGNTIYF.

In regard to this clonotype: The germline gene is not matched at one end of the junction; a read error may be the cause. V is TRBV19 and J is TRBJ1-1; a possible D gene is TRBD1 (6 bases). Germline CDR1 LNHDA, CDR2 SQIVND (reference sequence). The CDR3 runs to 15 residues. The CDR3 reads CASSTHRVGNPEAFF. The DNA of the CDR3 is TGTGCCAGTAGTACCCACAGGGTGGGGAACCCTGAAGCTTTCTTT. Together with reference TRBV19 and TRBJ1-1, the CDR3 gives the full variable domain: DGGITQSPKYLFRKEGQNVTLSCEQNLNHDAMYWYRQDPGQGLRLIYYSQIVNDFQKGDIAEGYSVSREKKESFPLTVTSAQKNPTAFYLCASSTHRVGNPEAFFGQGTRLTVV.

Notes on this clonotype: This may arise from a read error, as a much more abundant clone is one base away. This rearrangement joins TRBV12-3 or TRBV12-4 to TRBJ2-5; possibly TRBD2 for D (5 bases). The CDR3 runs 13 residues. The CDR3 coding sequence is TGTGCCAGCAGTTCGGGGTTGCAAGGGACCCAGTACTTC. Amino acids: CASSSGLQGTQYF.

This clonotype was detected only a few times. The chain joins TRBV5-6 to TRBJ2-6; the match to TRBD1 covers 7 bases. Germline-derived CDR1 and CDR2 are SGHDT and YYEEEE. V shed 4 bases and J 3 bases; nucleotides not matched to a gene: 4. The length of the CDR3 is 15 residues. CDR3 region: CASSLQGVGANVLTF. CDR3 in DNA: TGTGCCAGCAGCCTCCAGGGGGTTGGGGCCAACGTCCTGACTTTC. The whole variable domain, remainder taken from reference TRBV5-6 and TRBJ2-6, is DAGVTQSPTHLIKTRGQQVTLRCSPKSGHDTVSWYQQALGQGPQFIFQYYEEEERQRGNFPDRFSGHQFPNYSSELNVNALLLGDSALYLCASSLQGVGANVLTFGAGSRLTVL.

This clonotype has a handful of counts. This chain connects TRBV7-8 to TRBJ2-3, with 9 bases matching TRBD2. The V segment lost 3 bases and the J segment 5 bases; nucleotides outside the gene matches: 9. The CDR3 consists of 16 residues. The V gene's germline CDR1 is SGHVS and CDR2 FQNEAQ. CDR3 sequence (DNA): TGTGCCAGCAGCTTCAGGGGTGCGCGGGGGGGAGATACGCAGTATTTT. Amino acids: CASSFRGARGGDTQYF. The full variable domain, completed using reference TRBV7-8 and TRBJ2-3, is GAGVSQSPRYKVAKRGQDVALRCDPISGHVSLFWYQQALGQGPEFLTYFQNEAQLDKSGLPSDRFFAERPEGSVSTLKIQRTQQEDSAVYLCASSFRGARGGDTQYFGPGTRLTVL.